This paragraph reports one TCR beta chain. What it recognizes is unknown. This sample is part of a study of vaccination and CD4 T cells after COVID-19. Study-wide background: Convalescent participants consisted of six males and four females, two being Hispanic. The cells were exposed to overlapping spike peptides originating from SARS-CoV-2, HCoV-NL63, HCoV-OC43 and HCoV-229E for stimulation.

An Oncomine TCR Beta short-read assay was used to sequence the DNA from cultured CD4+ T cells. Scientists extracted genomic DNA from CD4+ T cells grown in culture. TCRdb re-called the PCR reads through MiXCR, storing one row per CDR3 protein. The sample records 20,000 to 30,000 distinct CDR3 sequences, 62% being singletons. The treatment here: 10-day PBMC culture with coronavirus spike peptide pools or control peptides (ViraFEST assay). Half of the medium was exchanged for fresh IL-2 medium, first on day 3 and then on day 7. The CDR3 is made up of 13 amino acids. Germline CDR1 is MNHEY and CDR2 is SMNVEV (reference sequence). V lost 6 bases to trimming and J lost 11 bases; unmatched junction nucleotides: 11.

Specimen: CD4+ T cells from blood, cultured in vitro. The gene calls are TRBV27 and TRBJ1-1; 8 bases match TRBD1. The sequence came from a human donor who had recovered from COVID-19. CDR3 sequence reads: CASSLHRGFWAFF. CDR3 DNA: TGTGCCAGCAGCCTTCACAGGGGGTTTTGGGCTTTCTTT.